This T cell receptor (beta chain) was sequenced for a study of blood T cell repertoires in COVID-19 (dated by TCRdb to 2018 to 2021). Study-wide context: Samples from collaborators originated in the United States, Italy and Spain and spanned both the acute and convalescent phases of COVID-19. The prospective study material was composed of cDNA or gDNA derived from T cells, B-cell-depleted T cells, or PBMCs. The dataset comprised deeply sampled blood TCRbeta repertoires from subjects exposed to, actively infected with, or recovered from COVID-19. The repertoires were made available in a free public database intended to serve as a resource for research on the immune response to SARS-CoV-2. Samples were obtained from the ongoing ImmuneRACE study (first 160 participants) and from some 1,300 subjects provided by 6 global collaborators. The sample metadata nearly always contained a de-identified subject ID, COVID-19 status, age in years and sex. HLA class I and class II types, where available, came from metadata supplied by the sample provider rather than from assay-based typing.

The immunoSEQ Assay, a bias-controlled multiplex PCR, was used to amplify TCRbeta CDR3 regions from genomic DNA. The study's own analysis went as follows. Within the assay, amplification of reference gene primers was used to estimate how many nucleated cells each sample contained. To quantify the absolute abundance of each unique TCRbeta CDR3 rearrangement, sequence reads were collapsed and filtered. For each sample, productive Simpson clonality was calculated as the square root of Simpson's diversity index across productive rearrangements. TCRdb limited this immuneACCESS table to in-frame rearrangements with V and J called. A share of clones is missing; checked studies link under half to unresolved V genes, and the rest is unexplained. The DNA gave D and trimming, while V, J and clone size come from that table. Across this sample there are 90,000 to 150,000 clones, with around 85% seen only once. Around 2.5% of the sample rests with the top ten.

The study at large found these results: How much clinical and demographic metadata was included differed by source and by participant, and the metadata was provided uncurated.

Its CDR3 holds 15 amino acids, cysteine through phenylalanine. This entry keeps only the CDR3 DNA: 45 bases, framed from base 1. Via the germline V gene, CDR1 is MNHEY and CDR2 SVGAGI. The germline V end is reduced by 8 bases and the J end by 2 bases; junction bases left unmatched: 7. Whole blood was collected in K2EDTA tubes by collaborating institutions according to the institutions' own protocols. Collaborator samples were shipped for TCRbeta analysis as frozen whole blood, isolated PBMCs, or DNA extracted from either sample type. A note on this clone: Its antigen specificity is not known. The input lacks base qualities; no much larger clone sits a single base away.

The rearranged chain carries TRBV6-5 and TRBJ2-5, with 11 middle bases fitting TRBD2. This receptor was obtained from a man aged 45-60 years with acute or convalescent COVID-19. The sample was peripheral blood. The sequenced DNA is TGTGCCAGCTGGGATAGCGGGAGGGAGCAAGAGACCCAGTACTTC. This yields the protein CASWDSGREQETQYF.